The rows below give T cell receptor beta chains drawn from one sample of a study of beta chain features in type 1 diabetes. TCRdb's table, derived via immunoSEQ multiplex PCR, lists solely in-frame clones and lacks some. The sample lists roughly 150,000 clones, about 8.1% occurring once. Sequenced sample: central memory CD4+ T cells from blood. All receptors derive from a woman aged 18-29 years with type 1 diabetes. CDR3s include the opening cysteine and the closing phenylalanine or tryptophan. D genes are given only for firm matches. Clone size is shown for a subset of rows, as once, few, many or a class of expanded clone.

V gene,D gene,J gene,clone size,CDR3 DNA,CDR3 protein
TRBV6-5,.,TRBJ1-1,.,TGTGCCAGCAGTTTCACAGGTAACACTGAAGCTTTCTTT,CASSFTGNTEAFF
TRBV11-2,.,TRBJ2-7,few,TGTGCCAGCAGCAATTTGGGGGGGGCCCTTGAAGAGCAGTACTTC,CASSNLGGALEEQYF
TRBV19,TRBD1,TRBJ1-2,.,TGTGCCAGTAGTCCAGGGACAGAAGCCTATGGCTACACCTTC,CASSPGTEAYGYTF
TRBV5-1,.,TRBJ2-7,few,TGCGCCAGCAGCTTGGACAGGGAACTCTACGAGCAGTACTTC,CASSLDRELYEQYF
TRBV4-2,TRBD1,TRBJ2-7,.,TGTGCCAGCAGCCAGCCGGGACAGGGGACGTGGGAGCAGTACTTC,CASSQPGQGTWEQYF
TRBV7-2,TRBD1,TRBJ2-7,.,TGTGCCAGCAGCTCGGGACAGAATCACTACGAGCAGTACTTC,CASSSGQNHYEQYF
TRBV7-2,TRBD2,TRBJ2-2,.,TGTGCCAGCAGCCCCCGACTAGCGGGGACCGGGGAGCTGTTTTTT,CASSPRLAGTGELFF
TRBV5-1,.,TRBJ1-5,.,TGCGCCAGCAGCTTGGGGACGGGAAATCAGCCCCAGCATTTT,CASSLGTGNQPQHF
TRBV7-2,TRBD2,TRBJ2-3,few,TGTGCCAGCAGCCCGCGAGGTAGCGGGGGCGCAGGCACGCAGTATTTT,CASSPRGSGGAGTQYF
TRBV5-6,.,TRBJ2-1,.,TGTGCCAGCAGCTTGGCCAGGAGGAGCGGGTTTTACAATGAGCAGTTCTTC,CASSLARRSGFYNEQFF
TRBV11-2,TRBD1,TRBJ2-6,few,TGTGCCAGCAGCACTTACTCCGGGACAGGAGCTGGGGCCAACGTCCTGACTTTC,CASSTYSGTGAGANVLTF
TRBV11-2,.,TRBJ1-2,few,TGTGCCAGCAGCCTTGACATATCTGGTTACACCTTC,CASSLDISGYTF
TRBV30,.,TRBJ1-2,few,TGTGCCTGGGCTACCGGGGAAAACTATGGCTACACCTTC,CAWATGENYGYTF
TRBV28,.,TRBJ1-2,.,TGTGCCAGCAGTAAGGGACACAGGGCGGGCTACACCTTC,CASSKGHRAGYTF
TRBV2,.,TRBJ2-2,.,TGTGCCAGCAGTGACAGGGGGAACACCGGGGAGCTGTTTTTT,CASSDRGNTGELFF
TRBV10-3,TRBD2,TRBJ2-3,few,TGTGCCATCACCCATAGCGGGGGCATCGCAGATACGCAGTATTTT,CAITHSGGIADTQYF
TRBV29-1,TRBD1,TRBJ2-3,few,TGCAGCAAACAGGGGGATAGTGATACGCAGTATTTT,CSKQGDSDTQYF
TRBV7-9,TRBD1,TRBJ1-2,.,TGTGCCAGCAGTTCCACAGGGGACTATGGCTACACCTTC,CASSSTGDYGYTF
TRBV7-6,.,TRBJ2-5,few,TGTGCCAGCACCCTGGGGGGGGCGGGTAAAGAGACCCAGTACTTC,CASTLGGAGKETQYF
TRBV7-3,TRBD2,TRBJ2-3,few,TGTGCCAGCAGCTTAAGAACGGGAGGGGCAGATACGCAGTATTTT,CASSLRTGGADTQYF
TRBV30,.,TRBJ2-6,.,TGTGCCTGGAGTGGGTCGAACAGCCACCTCTCTGGGGCCAACGTCCTGACTTTC,CAWSGSNSHLSGANVLTF
TRBV25-1,.,TRBJ2-1,few,TGTGCCAGCAGTACTAGCTTCGATTCCTACAATGAGCAGTTCTTC,CASSTSFDSYNEQFF
TRBV9,TRBD1,TRBJ1-6,few,TGTGCCAGCAGCTCGACAGGGGGCGGAAATTCACCCCTCCACTTT,CASSSTGGGNSPLHF
TRBV19,TRBD2,TRBJ2-7,few,TGTGCCAGTAGCGACCGACTAGCGGCCTCCTACGAGCAGTACTTC,CASSDRLAASYEQYF
TRBV9,.,TRBJ2-7,.,TGTGCCAGCAGCGTAGCTACAGGCTCCTACGAGCAGTACTTC,CASSVATGSYEQYF
TRBV30,.,TRBJ2-7,.,TGTGCCTGGAACAGGGTTATTGGGTACGAGCAGTACTTC,CAWNRVIGYEQYF
TRBV5-4,.,TRBJ1-1,few,TGTGCCAGCAGCTTGAGGGGGACAAGGAACACTGAAGCTTTCTTT,CASSLRGTRNTEAFF
TRBV11-2,.,TRBJ1-6,.,TGTGCCAGCAGCTCCCGACAGTACAATTCACCCCTCCACTTT,CASSSRQYNSPLHF
TRBV27,.,TRBJ2-5,.,TGTGCCAGCAGTTCTAGCGCCGGGGGGACCCAGTACTTC,CASSSSAGGTQYF
TRBV19,TRBD1,TRBJ2-1,.,TGTGCCAGTAGCAGTGCTCCGGGACAGTTCGGTGAGCAGTTCTTC,CASSSAPGQFGEQFF
TRBV4-2,TRBD2,TRBJ2-3,few,TGTGCCAGCAGCCAAGATGTAGTAGCGGGAAGGGTAGATACGCAGTATTTT,CASSQDVVAGRVDTQYF
TRBV7-7,TRBD1,TRBJ2-7,.,TGTGCCAGCAGCCTCAGGCCGGGACAGGAGATGTTCGAGCAGTACTTC,CASSLRPGQEMFEQYF
TRBV7-9,TRBD2,TRBJ2-3,few,TGTGCCAGCAGCTTATTTGCGGGGGGCCGCACAGATACGCAGTATTTT,CASSLFAGGRTDTQYF
TRBV29-1,.,TRBJ2-7,few,TGCAGCGTTGAAGTTCCCCCTAGGGGGGGCGAGCAGTACTTC,CSVEVPPRGGEQYF
TRBV11-1,.,TRBJ2-7,.,TGTGCCAGCAGCTTATACGACAAGGCCCACTACGAGCAGTACTTC,CASSLYDKAHYEQYF
TRBV21-1,.,TRBJ2-3,.,TGTGCCAGCCCCACTAAAACCTCCTGCACAGATACGCAGTATTTT,CASPTKTSCTDTQYF
TRBV29-1,.,TRBJ1-1,.,TGCAGCGGAAAACACAGACAGGAAGCTTTCTTT,CSGKHRQEAFF
TRBV21-1,.,TRBJ2-1,few,TGTGCCAGCAGCAAAGGGCCCGTCAATGAGCAGTTCTTC,CASSKGPVNEQFF
TRBV7-6,.,TRBJ2-5,.,TGTGCCAGCAGCCTACAGGAGGGGCAAGAGACCCAGTACTTC,CASSLQEGQETQYF
TRBV5-4,TRBD2,TRBJ2-3,.,TGTGCCAGCAGCTTTCCGGGACTAGCGGGAACTAGCACAGATACGCAGTATTTT,CASSFPGLAGTSTDTQYF
TRBV27,.,TRBJ2-2,few,TGTGCCAGCAGTCGGGCAGGGGAGTACACCGGGGAGCTGTTTTTT,CASSRAGEYTGELFF
TRBV11-3,TRBD1,TRBJ2-3,many,TGTGCCAGCAGCTTAGGTGGTACAGGGGGATCAGATACGCAGTATTTT,CASSLGGTGGSDTQYF
TRBV5-1,.,TRBJ2-7,few,TGCGCCAGCAGCTTCTCCGACAGTAACGGTGAGCAGTACTTC,CASSFSDSNGEQYF